This T cell receptor (beta chain) derives from a study of cytomegalovirus exposure and HLA in healthy donors. Findings and caveats of the study: In a later analysis, TCR beta V- and J-gene trimming showed a link to a missense DCLRE1C variant. A later analysis found common viral pathogens apparently linked to several of the most significant clusters.

On this clone itself: Its antigen is as yet unknown.

This PCR relied on a set of 60 Vbeta primers and 13 Jbeta primers. The repertoire was sequenced with immunoSEQ multiplex PCR; TCRdb's copy has only in-frame clones and lacks some. The sample includes around 130,000 clones, about four fifths of them seen just once. The germline V gene has CDR1 SGHTA and CDR2 FQGTGA. The V end was cut by 2 bases, the J end by 1 base, with 8 bases between. The CDR3 is 14 residues long. The chain joins TRBV7-3 to TRBJ1-1; the D gene is possibly TRBD1 (5 bases). This receptor was identified in a young man in good health and CMV-seronegative. Sequenced sample: PBMCs. CDR3 sequence (DNA): TGTGCCAGCAGCTTAGGGGGGGAGAACACTGAAGCTTTCTTT. Amino acids: CASSLGGENTEAFF.